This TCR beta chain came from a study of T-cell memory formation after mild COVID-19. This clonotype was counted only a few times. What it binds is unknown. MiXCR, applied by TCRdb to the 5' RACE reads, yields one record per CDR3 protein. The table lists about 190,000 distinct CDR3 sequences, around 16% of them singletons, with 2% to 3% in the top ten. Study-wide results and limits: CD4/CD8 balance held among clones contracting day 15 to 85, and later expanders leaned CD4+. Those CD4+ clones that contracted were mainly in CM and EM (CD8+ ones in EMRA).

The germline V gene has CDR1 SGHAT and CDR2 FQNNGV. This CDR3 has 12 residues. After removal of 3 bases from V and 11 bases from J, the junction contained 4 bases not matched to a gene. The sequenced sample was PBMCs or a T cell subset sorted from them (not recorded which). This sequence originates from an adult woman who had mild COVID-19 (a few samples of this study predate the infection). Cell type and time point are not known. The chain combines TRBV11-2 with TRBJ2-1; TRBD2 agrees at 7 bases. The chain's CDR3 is CASSFLSGQQFF. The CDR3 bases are TGTGCCAGCAGCTTTCTTAGCGGGCAGCAGTTCTTC.